The present entry profiles one T cell receptor beta chain with its context. Its specificity is not known. The data stem from a study of T cell repertoires in cytomegalovirus infection. Study conclusions and caveats: Dominating the ex vivo response were HLA-C-restricted CMV-specific TCR beta clonotypes.

One entry per CDR3 protein results from TCRdb running MiXCR on the reads. This table has about 900,000 distinct CDR3 sequences, more than 25% appearing once. J lost 2 bases, V lost 4 bases, and 4 bases had no gene match. The germline V gene encodes CDR1 MNHEY and CDR2 SVGAGI. This CDR3 is 16 amino acids long. The receptor's source is a human donor in good health (CMV status not recorded). Some clones in this sample may be carry-over from other donors' samples. The source was cultured CD8+ T cells from PBMCs, collected from culture after CMV antigen stimulation. The chain uses TRBV6-5 and TRBJ2-3; 12 bases fit TRBD2. CDR3 loop: CASSLTSGGYTDTQYF. In DNA, the CDR3 is TGTGCCAGCAGTTTGACTAGCGGGGGATACACAGATACGCAGTATTTT.